These 5 T cell receptor beta chains were all obtained from the same sample, sequenced in a study of technical replicates of blood from a handful of donors. The repertoire was sequenced with immunoSEQ multiplex PCR; TCRdb's copy has only in-frame clones and lacks some. The sample carries roughly 81,000 clones, approximately 97% recorded once. The source material was T cells isolated from PBMCs. The origin of the receptors is a human donor in good health.

The chain employs TRBV29-1 and TRBJ2-3; a weak D match, TRBD1 (5 bases). V lost 4 bases and J 2 bases, leaving 10 bases between the germline ends. This CDR3 is built from 13 residues. Per the germline V gene, CDR1 is SQVTM and CDR2 is ANQGSEA. CDR3 coding DNA: TGCAGCGTTGGGACACGGAACACAGATACGCAGTATTTT. The encoded protein is CSVGTRNTDTQYF.

The chain carries TRBV5-1 and TRBJ1-2, with 9 bases lining up with TRBD1. V lost 0 bases and J lost 7; bases outside the gene matches: 4. The CDR3 is 14 residues long. Germline V gene sequence: CDR1 SGHRS, CDR2 YFSETQ. The CDR3 region has the DNA TGCGCCAGCAGCTTGGCACAGGGGGCCCGTGGCTACACCTTC. Residues: CASSLAQGARGYTF.

This clone was detected only once. The chain is built from TRBV5-4 and TRBJ2-7, with a possible D match to TRBD1 (6 bases). The CDR3 has 16 residues. CDR1 and CDR2 from the germline V gene are SGHNT and YYREEE (reference sequence). The V gene lost 0 bases and the J gene lost 4 bases, with 17 bases spanning the gap. In DNA, the CDR3 is TGTGCCAGCAGCTTGGGCGACAGGAGTCTCCCTTACGAGCAGTACTTC. Its protein is CASSLGDRSLPYEQYF.

V usage is TRBV11-3 and J usage is TRBJ1-2; no clear D gene. Trimming pared 5 bases from V and 4 bases from J, leaving 11 bases between. The germline V gene has CDR1 SGHNT and CDR2 YENEEA. The CDR3 length is 13 residues. Here the CDR3 reads CASSEPFGYGYTF. CDR3 nucleotide sequence: TGTGCCAGCAGCGAGCCCTTTGGCTATGGCTACACCTTC.

This chain links TRBV6-5 with TRBJ2-7; TRBD1 agrees at 7 bases. With V trimmed by 3 bases and J by 3 bases, 8 bases remained unmatched. The CDR3 is made up of 15 amino acids. The germline V gene encodes CDR1 MNHEY and CDR2 SVGAGI. DNA of the CDR3: TGTGCCAGCAGTTATGGTTCGGGACAGAACTACGAGCAGTACTTC. Protein: CASSYGSGQNYEQYF.